These 8 T cell receptor beta chains share one sample of origin, sequenced in a study of shared clonotypes between healthy human individuals. Profiled with immunoSEQ multiplex PCR; TCRdb holds only in-frame clones, not every one. The sample lists millions of clones; 80% to 95% were seen once. The sequencing sample was made of naive CD4+ T cells from PBMCs. Documented subset: CD45RA+ positively selected. The receptor set was obtained from a man aged 18 to 30 in good health. Some clones in this sample may be carry-over from other donors' samples.

As to this clone: Other nucleotide sequences in the sample specify the same CDR3. The gene calls are TRBV7-9 and TRBJ1-1; D ambiguous. This CDR3 comprises 12 residues. The V gene lost 2 bases and the J gene lost 2 bases, with 3 bases spanning the gap. The germline V gene encodes CDR1 SEHNR and CDR2 FQNEAQ (reference sequence). CDR3 sequence reads: CASSLHNTEAFF. The CDR3 nucleotides are TGTGCCAGCAGCTTACATAACACTGAAGCTTTCTTT.

The chain uses TRBV19 and TRBJ2-1; TRBD2 might be the D (5 bases). The CDR3 covers 12 residues. The germline CDR1 and CDR2 sequences are LNHDA and SQIVND (reference sequence). V was cut by 9 bases and J by 3 bases, with 9 bases left in between. The CDR3 nucleotides are TGTGCCAGCGTAACTAGCTACAATGAGCAGTTCTTC. It yields the protein CASVTSYNEQFF.

CDR3 sequence (DNA): TGTGCCAGCAGCGTCGGAGGCTCTGGGGCCAACGTCCTGACTTTC. Amino acids: CASSVGGSGANVLTF. The rearrangement links TRBV14 to TRBJ2-6, with D perhaps matching TRBD2 (5 bases). The ends were cut back, 5 bases at V and 0 bases at J, with 8 bases in the middle. CDR1 is SGHDN, CDR2 FVKESK, per germline. The CDR3 is 15 residues long.

About this clone: Other DNA sequences in this specimen translate into the identical CDR3. CDR3 sequence (DNA): TGTGCCTGGAGTGTAAGGGGGGCTGGAAACACCATATATTTT. The encoded protein is CAWSVRGAGNTIYF. The J gene is TRBJ1-3, the V gene TRBV30; D is perhaps TRBD1 (6 bases). The CDR3 is 14 amino acids. V lost 0 bases and J 2 bases, leaving 8 bases between the germline ends. Germline V gene sequence: CDR1 GTSNPN, CDR2 SVGIG (reference sequence).

The chain couples TRBV5-6 to TRBJ1-3, with D perhaps matching TRBD1 (5 bases). The CDR3 is made up of 15 amino acids. Germline V gene data show CDR1 as SGHDT and CDR2 as YYEEEE. V was cut by 2 bases and J by 3 bases, with 12 bases left in between. CDR3: CASSFWGEGGNTIYF. Here the CDR3 DNA reads TGTGCCAGCAGCTTCTGGGGCGAAGGTGGAAACACCATATATTTT.

The V and J genes are TRBV5-1 and TRBJ2-2; 7 bases are a match to TRBD2. The CDR3 is 15 amino acids. Germline CDR1 SGHRS, CDR2 YFSETQ. Trimming removed 0 bases from V and 5 bases from J; junction bases left unmatched: 4. The CDR3 region has the DNA TGCGCCAGCAGCTTGGGGGCGGGAGCAACCGGGGAGCTGTTTTTT. Its protein is CASSLGAGATGELFF.

The rearrangement links TRBV10-3 to TRBJ2-7; D uncertain. The V end lost 3 bases, the J end lost 3 bases, and 18 bases lay between the germline ends. Germline V gives CDR1 ENHRY, CDR2 SYGVKD. The length of the CDR3 is 16 residues. For the CDR3, the DNA is TGTGCCATCAGTGACCACAACGGCGCGCTCAACTACGAGCAGTACTTC. It encodes CAISDHNGALNYEQYF.

Here the CDR3 reads CASSARSGTEKNIQYF. Here the CDR3 DNA reads TGTGCCAGCAGCGCCCGATCCGGGACAGAGAAAAACATTCAGTACTTC. The J gene is TRBJ2-4, the V gene TRBV9; 7 bases agree with TRBD1. This CDR3 has 16 amino acids. CDR1 SGDLS and CDR2 YYNGEE come from the germline V gene. V gave up 3 bases and J gave up 4 bases; unmatched junction bases: 10.